This TCR beta chain was observed in a study of shared clonotypes between healthy human individuals. Germline-derived CDR1 and CDR2 are MNHNS and SASEGT. The J segment lost 6 bases and the V segment lost 3 bases, leaving 11 bases of the junction unmatched. The CDR3 sequence is 15 residues long. The protocol was immunoSEQ multiplex PCR, while the TCRdb copy is restricted to in-frame clones and leaves out a portion. The sample shows approximately 740,000 clones, roughly 70% of them seen only once. This clone was observed a handful of times. Sequenced: memory CD4+ T cells sorted from blood. The subset: CD45RA-negative fraction. V usage is TRBV6-1 and J usage is TRBJ2-7; TRBD1 matches at 7 bases. This TCR came from a woman aged 30 to 39 in good health. CDR3 in DNA: TGTGCCAGCAGTGAGTTAGGGGGCGAGATAGGCGAGCAGTACTTC. This gives the protein CASSELGGEIGEQYF.